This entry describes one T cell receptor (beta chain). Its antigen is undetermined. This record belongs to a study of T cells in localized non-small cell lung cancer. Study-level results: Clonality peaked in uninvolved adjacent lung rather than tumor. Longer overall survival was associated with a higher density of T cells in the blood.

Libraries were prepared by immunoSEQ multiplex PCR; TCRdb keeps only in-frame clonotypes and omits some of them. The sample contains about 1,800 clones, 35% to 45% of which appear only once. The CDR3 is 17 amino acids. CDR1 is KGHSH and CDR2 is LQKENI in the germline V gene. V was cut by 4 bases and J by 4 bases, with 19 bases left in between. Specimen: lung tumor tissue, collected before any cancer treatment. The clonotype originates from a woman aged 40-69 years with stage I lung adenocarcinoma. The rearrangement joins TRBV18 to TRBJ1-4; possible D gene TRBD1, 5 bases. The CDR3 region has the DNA TGTGCCAGCTCACTTACAGTTGTGGGACGCGGTAATGAAAAACTGTTTTTT. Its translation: CASSLTVVGRGNEKLFF. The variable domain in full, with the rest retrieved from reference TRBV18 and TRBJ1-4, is NAGVMQNPRHLVRRRGQEARLRCSPMKGHSHVYWYRQLPEEGLKFMVYLQKENIIDESGMPKERFSAEFPKEGPSILRIQQVVRGDSAAYFCASSLTVVGRGNEKLFFGSGTQLSVL.